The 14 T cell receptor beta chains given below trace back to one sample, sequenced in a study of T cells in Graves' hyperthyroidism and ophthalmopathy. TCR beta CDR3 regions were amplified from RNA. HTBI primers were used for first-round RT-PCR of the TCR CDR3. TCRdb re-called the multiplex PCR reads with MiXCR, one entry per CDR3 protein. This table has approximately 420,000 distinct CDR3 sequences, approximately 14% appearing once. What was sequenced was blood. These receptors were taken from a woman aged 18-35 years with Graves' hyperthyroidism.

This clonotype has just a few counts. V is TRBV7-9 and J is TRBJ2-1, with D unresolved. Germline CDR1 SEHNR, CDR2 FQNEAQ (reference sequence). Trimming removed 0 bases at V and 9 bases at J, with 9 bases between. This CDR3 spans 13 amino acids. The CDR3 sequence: CASSLALDSEQFF. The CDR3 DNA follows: TGTGCCAGCAGCTTAGCGTTAGATTCTGAGCAGTTCTTC.

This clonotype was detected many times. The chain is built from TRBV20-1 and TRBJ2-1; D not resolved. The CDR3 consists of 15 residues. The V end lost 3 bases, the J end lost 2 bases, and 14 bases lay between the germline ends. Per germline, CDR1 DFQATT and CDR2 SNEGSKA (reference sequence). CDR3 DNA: TGCAGTGCTAGCCGTGGGGTCGATGCCTACAATGAGCAGTTCTTC. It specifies CSASRGVDAYNEQFF.

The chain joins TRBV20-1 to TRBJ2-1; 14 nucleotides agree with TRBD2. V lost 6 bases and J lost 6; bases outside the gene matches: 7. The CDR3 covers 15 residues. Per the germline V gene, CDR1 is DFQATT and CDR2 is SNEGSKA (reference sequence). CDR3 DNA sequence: TGCAGTGCAAGACTAGCGGGAGGGCCTTCCAATGAGCAGTTCTTC. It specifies CSARLAGGPSNEQFF.

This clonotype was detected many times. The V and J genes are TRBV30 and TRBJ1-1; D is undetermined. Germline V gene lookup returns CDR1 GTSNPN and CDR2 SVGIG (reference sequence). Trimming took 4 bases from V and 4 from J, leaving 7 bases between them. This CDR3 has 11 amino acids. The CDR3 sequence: CAWNKGTEAFF. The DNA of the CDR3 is TGTGCCTGGAACAAGGGCACTGAAGCTTTCTTT.

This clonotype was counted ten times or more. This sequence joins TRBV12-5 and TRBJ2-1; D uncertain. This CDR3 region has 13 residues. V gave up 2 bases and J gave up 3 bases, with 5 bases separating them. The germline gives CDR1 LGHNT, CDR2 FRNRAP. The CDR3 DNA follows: TGTGCTAGTGGTTTGCCCGGCTACAATGAGCAGTTCTTC. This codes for CASGLPGYNEQFF.

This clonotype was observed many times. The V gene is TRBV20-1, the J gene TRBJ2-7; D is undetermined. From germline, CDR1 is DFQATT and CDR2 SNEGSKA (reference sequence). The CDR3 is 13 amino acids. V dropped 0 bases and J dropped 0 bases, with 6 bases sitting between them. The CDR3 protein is CSAREASSYEQYF. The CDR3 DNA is TGCAGTGCTAGAGAAGCGAGCTCCTACGAGCAGTACTTC.

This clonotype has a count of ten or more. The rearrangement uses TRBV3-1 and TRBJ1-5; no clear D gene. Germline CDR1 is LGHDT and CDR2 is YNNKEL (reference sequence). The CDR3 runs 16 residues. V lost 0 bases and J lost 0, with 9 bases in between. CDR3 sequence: CASSQDIGASNQPQHF. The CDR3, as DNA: TGTGCCAGCAGCCAAGATATCGGAGCTAGCAATCAGCCCCAGCATTTT.

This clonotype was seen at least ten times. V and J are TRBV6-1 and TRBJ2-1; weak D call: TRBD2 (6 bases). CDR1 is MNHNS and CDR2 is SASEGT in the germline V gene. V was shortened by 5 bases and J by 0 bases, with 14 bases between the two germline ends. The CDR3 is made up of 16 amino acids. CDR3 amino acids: CASSYSGRGSYNEQFF. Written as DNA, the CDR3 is TGTGCCAGCAGTTATAGCGGACGAGGCTCCTACAATGAGCAGTTCTTC.

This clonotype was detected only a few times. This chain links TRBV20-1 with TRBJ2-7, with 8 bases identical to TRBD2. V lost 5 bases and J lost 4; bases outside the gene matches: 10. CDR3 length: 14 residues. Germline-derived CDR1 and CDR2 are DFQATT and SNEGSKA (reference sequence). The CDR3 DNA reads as TGCAGTGCTCGTTCCAGCGGGAGTCTGTACGAGCAGTACTTC. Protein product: CSARSSGSLYEQYF.

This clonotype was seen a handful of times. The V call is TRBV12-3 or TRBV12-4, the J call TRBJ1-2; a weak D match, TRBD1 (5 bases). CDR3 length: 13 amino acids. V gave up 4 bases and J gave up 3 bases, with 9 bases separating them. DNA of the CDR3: TGTGCCAGCAGTTCATCGACAGACTATGGCTACACCTTC. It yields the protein CASSSSTDYGYTF.

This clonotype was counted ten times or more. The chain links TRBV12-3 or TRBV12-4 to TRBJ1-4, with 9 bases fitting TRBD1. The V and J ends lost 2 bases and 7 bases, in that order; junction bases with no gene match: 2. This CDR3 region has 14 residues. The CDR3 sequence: CASSLPGQGEKLFF. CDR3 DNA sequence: TGTGCCAGCAGTTTACCGGGACAGGGTGAAAAACTGTTTTTT.

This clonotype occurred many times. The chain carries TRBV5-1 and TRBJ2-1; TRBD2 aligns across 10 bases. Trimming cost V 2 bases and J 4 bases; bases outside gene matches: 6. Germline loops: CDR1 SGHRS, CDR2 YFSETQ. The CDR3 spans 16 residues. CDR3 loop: CASSFWVTSGYNEQFF. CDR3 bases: TGCGCCAGCAGCTTTTGGGTGACTAGCGGGTACAATGAGCAGTTCTTC.

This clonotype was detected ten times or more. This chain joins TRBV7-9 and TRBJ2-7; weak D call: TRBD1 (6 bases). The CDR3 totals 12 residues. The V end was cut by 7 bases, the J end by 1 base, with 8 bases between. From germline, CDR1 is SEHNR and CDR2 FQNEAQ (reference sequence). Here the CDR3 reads CASTTGSYEQYF. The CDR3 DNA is TGTGCCAGCACCACAGGGTCCTACGAGCAGTACTTC.

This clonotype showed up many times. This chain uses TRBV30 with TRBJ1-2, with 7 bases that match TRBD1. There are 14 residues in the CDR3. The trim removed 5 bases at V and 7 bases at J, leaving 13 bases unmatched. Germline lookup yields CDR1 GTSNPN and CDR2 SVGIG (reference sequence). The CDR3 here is CAWWMTGREGGYTF. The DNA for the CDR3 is TGTGCCTGGTGGATGACAGGGAGAGAAGGTGGCTACACCTTC.